The rows below give T cell receptor beta chains drawn from one sample of a study of blood T cell repertoires in COVID-19. Measured with immunoSEQ multiplex PCR; TCRdb has only the in-frame clones, and not every one. The sample consists of 150,000 to 200,000 clones, roughly 91% of them appearing once. The sequenced sample was peripheral blood. The origin of the receptors is a man aged 35 to 55 with active or convalescent COVID-19. The CDR3 runs from the conserved cysteine through the conserved F or W. Each record gives: J gene, D gene, V gene, clone size, CDR3 DNA, CDR3 protein. The D gene is left open where the match is weak. Expanded clones are given a class, and other clones once, few, many or no size at all.

J: TRBJ1-4; D: NA; V: TRBV28; size: once; DNA: TGTGCCAGCAGTTTATGGGGGGCTCCTCAACCAACTAATGAAAAACTGTTTTTT; CDR3: CASSLWGAPQPTNEKLFF
J: TRBJ1-1; D: TRBD1; V: TRBV19; size: NA; DNA: TGTGCCAGTAGTACGCGGACAGGGGCCTGGAACACTGAAGCTTTCTTT; CDR3: CASSTRTGAWNTEAFF
J: TRBJ2-3; D: TRBD2; V: TRBV27; size: NA; DNA: TGTGCCAGCAAATTCGGGACTAGCTCATACACAGATACGCAGTATTTT; CDR3: CASKFGTSSYTDTQYF
J: TRBJ2-3; D: TRBD1; V: TRBV6-5; size: NA; DNA: TGTGCCAGCCGGGACAGGGGTTACACAGATACGCAGTATTTT; CDR3: CASRDRGYTDTQYF
J: TRBJ1-1; D: NA; V: TRBV15; size: NA; DNA: TGTGCCACCAGCAGAGCCAATCGGGGCACTGAAGCTTTCTTT; CDR3: CATSRANRGTEAFF
J: TRBJ1-2; D: NA; V: TRBV5-5; size: NA; DNA: TGTGCCAGCAGCTCCCAAGACATTCCCCCCCTAAACTATGGCTACACCTTC; CDR3: CASSSQDIPPLNYGYTF
J: TRBJ2-2; D: NA; V: TRBV21-1; size: NA; DNA: TGTGCCAGCAGCAAAAGTGGACAGGGGGAACTAGCGGGGGTTGACACCGGGGAGCTGTTTTTT; CDR3: CASSKSGQGELAGVDTGELFF
J: TRBJ1-6; D: TRBD1; V: TRBV10-3; size: once; DNA: TGTGCCATCAGTGCTCCTACAGGGGGCGCAAATTCACCCCTCCACTTT; CDR3: CAISAPTGGANSPLHF
J: TRBJ2-7; D: TRBD2; V: TRBV24-1; size: NA; DNA: TGTGCCACCAGTGCTTGGGGAGGGTCGACCTACGAGCAGTACTTC; CDR3: CATSAWGGSTYEQYF
J: TRBJ1-1; D: NA; V: TRBV12-3/TRBV12-4; size: once; DNA: TGTGCCAGCAGCCGTGGGGGCGGACGTGAAGCTTTCTTT; CDR3: CASSRGGGREAFF
J: TRBJ2-1; D: TRBD2; V: TRBV4-1; size: NA; DNA: TGCGCCAGCAGCCGAGAAATAGCGGGAGTCCCCAATGAGCAGTTCTTC; CDR3: CASSREIAGVPNEQFF
J: TRBJ1-5; D: TRBD1; V: TRBV28; size: NA; DNA: TGTGCCAGCAGTACTATAGACAGGGTGGGCCAGCCCCAGCATTTT; CDR3: CASSTIDRVGQPQHF
J: TRBJ1-5; D: TRBD1; V: TRBV30; size: NA; DNA: TGTGCCTGGAGGGCTACAGGGGCTCAGCCCCAGCATTTT; CDR3: CAWRATGAQPQHF
J: TRBJ2-2; D: TRBD1; V: TRBV20-1; size: NA; DNA: TGCAGTGCTAGTCCGACAGGGCCTTTCACCGGGGAGCTGTTTTTT; CDR3: CSASPTGPFTGELFF
J: TRBJ2-2; D: NA; V: TRBV7-6; size: NA; DNA: TGTGCCAGCAGCTTAAATCGACAGGACACCGGGGAGCTGTTTTTT; CDR3: CASSLNRQDTGELFF
J: TRBJ2-2; D: NA; V: TRBV19; size: NA; DNA: TGTGCCAGTAATGCGGGGAACACCGGGGAGCTGTTTTTT; CDR3: CASNAGNTGELFF
J: TRBJ2-5; D: NA; V: TRBV12-3/TRBV12-4; size: NA; DNA: TGTGCCAGCAGCCTTAGAGAGACCCAGTACTTC; CDR3: CASSLRETQYF
J: TRBJ1-5; D: NA; V: TRBV7-8; size: NA; DNA: TGTGCCAGCAGCTTAGTGGCAGATAGCAATCAGCCCCAGCATTTT; CDR3: CASSLVADSNQPQHF
J: TRBJ2-1; D: TRBD2; V: TRBV2; size: NA; DNA: TGTGCCAGCAAATCGACTAGCGGGGGGGGCAAGTCGGATGAGCAGTTCTTC; CDR3: CASKSTSGGGKSDEQFF
J: TRBJ2-4; D: TRBD1; V: TRBV6-1; size: NA; DNA: TGTGCCAGCAGTGTTAGGCAGGGGGCCGGGATTCAGAAAAACATTCAGTACTTC; CDR3: CASSVRQGAGIQKNIQYF
J: TRBJ2-3; D: TRBD2; V: TRBV3-1/TRBV3-2; size: NA; DNA: TGTGCCAGCAGCCAAGACCTAGCGGGGGGTCCATTAACGCAGTATTTT; CDR3: CASSQDLAGGPLTQYF
J: TRBJ2-3; D: TRBD2; V: TRBV6-2/TRBV6-3; size: NA; DNA: TGTGCCAGCAGTTCGACAGCGGGAGGGGGGGTTACGCAGTATTTT; CDR3: CASSSTAGGGVTQYF
J: TRBJ1-1; D: TRBD1; V: TRBV12-3/TRBV12-4; size: NA; DNA: TGTGCCAGCAGTGCAGACAGGGTTGGGATGTCTTTCTTT; CDR3: CASSADRVGMSFF
J: TRBJ1-5; D: NA; V: TRBV9; size: NA; DNA: TGTGCCAGCAGCGTAGGGGGGAGGCAGCCCCAGCATTTT; CDR3: CASSVGGRQPQHF
J: TRBJ1-3; D: NA; V: TRBV5-4; size: NA; DNA: TGTGCCAGCAGCCGGGACGGCGGGGTTCTTGGAAACACCATATATTTT; CDR3: CASSRDGGVLGNTIYF
J: TRBJ2-3; D: TRBD2; V: TRBV28; size: NA; DNA: TGTGCCAGCAGTTTAATCCTAGCGGGAAGGGATACGCAGTATTTT; CDR3: CASSLILAGRDTQYF
J: TRBJ1-6; D: TRBD1; V: TRBV15; size: once; DNA: TGTGCCACCAGCAGAGGGGGACAGGGGGCAAATAATTCACCCCTCCACTTT; CDR3: CATSRGGQGANNSPLHF
J: TRBJ1-5; D: TRBD1; V: TRBV10-3; size: NA; DNA: TGTGCCATCAGTGAAACAGGGGTTCAGCCCCAGCATTTT; CDR3: CAISETGVQPQHF
J: TRBJ2-3; D: NA; V: TRBV6-5; size: NA; DNA: TGTGCCAGCACACTCGGGGACTCCACAGATACGCAGTATTTT; CDR3: CASTLGDSTDTQYF
J: TRBJ1-2; D: TRBD1; V: TRBV11-2; size: NA; DNA: TGTGCCAGCAGCTTACAACAGGGGCCCTATGGCTACACCTTC; CDR3: CASSLQQGPYGYTF
J: TRBJ1-2; D: TRBD1; V: TRBV9; size: NA; DNA: TGTGCCAGCAGCGCATCCGGGACAGAAGACTATGGCTACACCTTC; CDR3: CASSASGTEDYGYTF
J: TRBJ1-1; D: NA; V: TRBV7-9; size: few; DNA: TGTGCCAGCAGCCCCCACCAAGGGGGGGTAAAGGGTACTGAAGCTTTCTTT; CDR3: CASSPHQGGVKGTEAFF
J: TRBJ2-2; D: NA; V: TRBV19; size: once; DNA: TGTGCCAGTAGTATGCCGCAGGTTGTCGGGGAGCTGTTTTTT; CDR3: CASSMPQVVGELFF
J: TRBJ2-3; D: NA; V: TRBV13; size: NA; DNA: TGTGCCAGCAGCTTAGGCCGTGCTAGCCGCGTTACAGATACGCAGTATTTT; CDR3: CASSLGRASRVTDTQYF
J: TRBJ1-3; D: NA; V: TRBV30; size: NA; DNA: TGTGCCCTTGCAAAAAACTTGGCTGGAAACACCATATATTTT; CDR3: CALAKNLAGNTIYF
J: TRBJ2-1; D: TRBD2; V: TRBV30; size: few; DNA: TGTGCCTGGGGTAGGACTAGCGGGAGTTTCGGTGAGCAGTTCTTC; CDR3: CAWGRTSGSFGEQFF
J: TRBJ1-2; D: NA; V: TRBV10-3; size: NA; DNA: TGTGCCATCAGTGAGTTGCAGGGTGCCTATGGCTACACCTTC; CDR3: CAISELQGAYGYTF
J: TRBJ2-7; D: NA; V: TRBV14; size: NA; DNA: TGTGCCAGCAGCCAAGAGGCCAGCTACGAGCAGTACTTC; CDR3: CASSQEASYEQYF
J: TRBJ2-5; D: TRBD2; V: TRBV28; size: NA; DNA: TGTGCCAGCAGTTTATCAGTTGCTAGCGGGGTGGAGACCCAGTACTTC; CDR3: CASSLSVASGVETQYF
J: TRBJ1-2; D: NA; V: TRBV6-5; size: once; DNA: TGTGCCAGCAGTTTAGACAGGACGCACTATGGCTACACCTTC; CDR3: CASSLDRTHYGYTF
J: TRBJ1-1; D: NA; V: TRBV12-3/TRBV12-4; size: NA; DNA: TGTGCCAGCAGGGGGCCCGGGAACACTGAAGCTTTCTTT; CDR3: CASRGPGNTEAFF
J: TRBJ2-2; D: NA; V: TRBV30; size: NA; DNA: TGTGCCTGGGCGACTAGTGAGGCCGGGGAGCTGTTTTTT; CDR3: CAWATSEAGELFF
J: TRBJ1-1; D: NA; V: TRBV19; size: NA; DNA: TGTGCCAGTAGTATCCGTCTTACTGAAGCTTTCTTT; CDR3: CASSIRLTEAFF
J: TRBJ1-4; D: TRBD1; V: TRBV4-1; size: NA; DNA: TGCGCCAGCAGCCAGACAAGACAGGGGATGGATGAAAAACTGTTTTTT; CDR3: CASSQTRQGMDEKLFF
J: TRBJ2-5; D: NA; V: TRBV11-3; size: NA; DNA: TGTGCCAGCAGCTTATTACAGGGATTCCAAGAGACCCAGTACTTC; CDR3: CASSLLQGFQETQYF
J: TRBJ2-1; D: NA; V: TRBV29-1; size: NA; DNA: TGCAGCGTTGGCTGGGCAGCTAACAATGAGCAGTTCTTC; CDR3: CSVGWAANNEQFF
J: TRBJ2-3; D: TRBD2; V: TRBV30; size: NA; DNA: TGTGCCTGGAGTCACAAGGGACTAGCGTCTGGCACAGATACGCAGTATTTT; CDR3: CAWSHKGLASGTDTQYF
J: TRBJ2-6; D: NA; V: TRBV6-5; size: NA; DNA: TGTGCCAGCAGTTACTCGTTGGCCTCTGGGGCCAACGTCCTGACTTTC; CDR3: CASSYSLASGANVLTF
J: TRBJ2-1; D: TRBD2; V: TRBV5-6; size: NA; DNA: TGTGCCAGCAGCCCCGGGAGGCAGCGGGAGCGGCATGAGCAGTTCTTC; CDR3: CASSPGRQRERHEQFF
J: TRBJ2-1; D: NA; V: TRBV19; size: NA; DNA: TGTGCCAGTACCAACAGGGTCACCAATGAGCAGTTCTTC; CDR3: CASTNRVTNEQFF
J: TRBJ1-1; D: TRBD1; V: TRBV7-9; size: NA; DNA: TGTGCCAGCAGCTTAGGCGGGGACAGGGCGAACACTGAAGCTTTCTTT; CDR3: CASSLGGDRANTEAFF
J: TRBJ2-3; D: NA; V: TRBV9; size: once; DNA: TGTGCCAGCAGCATAGCTAGCGACACAGATACGCAGTATTTT; CDR3: CASSIASDTDTQYF
J: TRBJ2-7; D: TRBD2; V: TRBV28; size: NA; DNA: TGTGCCAGCAACCTCGGGGGGGAGCAGTACTTC; CDR3: CASNLGGEQYF
J: TRBJ2-7; D: NA; V: TRBV27; size: NA; DNA: TGTGCCAGCAGTATGACAGTTTCCTACGAGCAGTACTTC; CDR3: CASSMTVSYEQYF
J: TRBJ2-3; D: TRBD1; V: TRBV18; size: NA; DNA: TGTGCCAGCTCACCTCGACAGGGGGTTACAGATACGCAGTATTTT; CDR3: CASSPRQGVTDTQYF
J: TRBJ1-4; D: NA; V: TRBV6-6; size: NA; DNA: TGTGCCAGCAGTTACGATTCTACAACTAATGAAAAACTGTTTTTT; CDR3: CASSYDSTTNEKLFF
J: TRBJ2-5; D: TRBD1; V: TRBV29-1; size: NA; DNA: TGCAGCGTGCGGGACAGGAACCAAGAGACCCAGTACTTC; CDR3: CSVRDRNQETQYF
J: TRBJ2-1; D: NA; V: TRBV12-5; size: NA; DNA: TGTGCTAGTGGTGAAGCTCCAGGTAATGAGCAGTTCTTC; CDR3: CASGEAPGNEQFF
J: TRBJ1-1; D: NA; V: TRBV4-2; size: few; DNA: TGTGCCAGCAGCCAAGAAATATGGCAGACAAACACTGAAGCTTTCTTT; CDR3: CASSQEIWQTNTEAFF